This record looks at one TCR beta chain sequence and its context. Profiling relied on immunoSEQ multiplex PCR, and the TCRdb table lists in-frame clones only, not all of them. The sample records around 300,000 clones, about 87% being singletons. These data belong to a study of blood T cell repertoires in COVID-19. In the study overall: Donors in the United States, Italy and Spain gave samples during acute or convalescent COVID-19. T cells, B-cell-depleted T cells, or PBMCs provided the cDNA or gDNA that served as material.

Which cohort a participant joined came from the clinical history participants gave. Recovered status applied to Cohort 3 donors who had two consecutive negative PCRs. It also applied to those with clearance or with symptom resolution. This CDR3 spans 15 amino acids. The V and J ends lost 1 base and 9 bases respectively, with 13 bases between them. The germline V gene has CDR1 SEHNR and CDR2 FQNEAQ (reference sequence). Sequenced sample: PBMCs or T cells enriched from blood (not recorded which). The receptor was derived from a woman in her 50s who had recovered from COVID-19. The rearrangement uses TRBV7-9 and TRBJ1-6; D is possibly TRBD1 (5 bases). For the CDR3, the DNA is TGTGCCAGCAGCTTAGAGGGGCCCCCGCGTTCACCCCTCCACTTT. Protein: CASSLEGPPRSPLHF. Complete variable domain (other parts from reference TRBV7-9 and TRBJ1-6): DTGVSQNPRHKITKRGQNVTFRCDPISEHNRLYWYRQTLGQGPEFLTYFQNEAQLEKSRLLSDRFSAERPKGSFSTLEIQRTEQGDSAMYLCASSLEGPPRSPLHFGNGTRLTVT.